These T cell receptor beta chains were read from a single sample in a study of CD8 T cells in ankylosing spondylitis. TCRdb used MiXCR to reprocess the 5' RACE reads, holding one entry per CDR3 protein. The sample lists roughly 130,000 distinct CDR3 sequences, around 13% seen once, with about 3% in the top ten. The sequencing sample was made of blood, either unsorted or a sorted T cell fraction (not recorded which). All receptors come from a female donor with ankylosing spondylitis or in good health (not recorded which). Both conserved end residues are part of each CDR3. The D gene is left open where the match is weak. Clone size, where shown, is once, few, many, or a class for clones that have expanded.

TGTGCCAGCAGTGGTCTTCCTCTAGCGAACACCGGGGAGCTGTTTTTT,CASSGLPLANTGELFF,.,TRBV12-3/TRBV12-4,TRBJ2-2,.
TGCAGTGCGGGGGGCTACGAGCAGTACTTC,CSAGGYEQYF,many,TRBV20-1,TRBJ2-7,.
TGTGCCAGCAGCCCCCCCGACGGAGTAGAGGGGGAGAACACTGAAGCTTTCTTT,CASSPPDGVEGENTEAFF,.,TRBV7-3,TRBJ1-1,.
TGTGCCAGCTCACCAGCCTACCTAGAGGGCGAGCAGTACTTC,CASSPAYLEGEQYF,.,TRBV18,TRBJ2-7,.
TGCAGCGTTGTCGCTAGCGGCACAGATACGCAGTATTTT,CSVVASGTDTQYF,.,TRBV29-1,TRBJ2-3,.
TGTGCCAGCAGTTTAACAGGGCCCAACACTGAAGCTTTCTTT,CASSLTGPNTEAFF,.,TRBV12-3/TRBV12-4,TRBJ1-1,.
TGTGCCAGCAGCTTTCGTGGCCAAGACAGGCTCACAGATACGCAGTATTTT,CASSFRGQDRLTDTQYF,many,TRBV11-2,TRBJ2-3,.
TGCGCCAGCAGCTTGAGCGGGAGCCCCCCCGGGGAGCTGTTTTTT,CASSLSGSPPGELFF,few,TRBV5-1,TRBJ2-2,TRBD2
TGTGCCAGCAGCTTGGGCAGGGCAAGCAATTCACCCCTCCACTTT,CASSLGRASNSPLHF,.,TRBV5-6,TRBJ1-6,.
TGCGCCAGCAGCTTTGATGGAGAGGGCTATGGCTACACCTTC,CASSFDGEGYGYTF,few,TRBV5-1,TRBJ1-2,.
TGTGCCAGCAGTGAAGTGACAGCCCAGTATTCACCCCTCCACTTT,CASSEVTAQYSPLHF,.,TRBV6-1,TRBJ1-6,.
TGCGCCAGCAGGCTCGACAGTAATGAAAAACTGTTTTTT,CASRLDSNEKLFF,.,TRBV5-1,TRBJ1-4,.
TGTGCCATCAGTGAGGTAGCCGATGAGCAGTTCTTC,CAISEVADEQFF,few,TRBV10-3,TRBJ2-1,.
TGCGCCAGCAGCTTGACTAGCGGTCCCTACGAGCAGTACTTC,CASSLTSGPYEQYF,few,TRBV5-1,TRBJ2-7,TRBD2
TGTACCAGCAGTTTCCAGCGGGAGATCTACGAGCAGTACTTC,CTSSFQREIYEQYF,few,TRBV28,TRBJ2-7,TRBD2
TGCGCCAGCAGCTTGCACAGTAGCACAGATACGCAGTATTTT,CASSLHSSTDTQYF,few,TRBV5-1,TRBJ2-3,.
TGTGCCAGCAGTCGTTATCCTGGGGAGCTGTTTTTT,CASSRYPGELFF,once,TRBV12-3/TRBV12-4,TRBJ2-2,.
TGCAGTGCTAGGGAGGGCAACCGAATGGCAGTAGCCTACGAGCAGTACTTC,CSAREGNRMAVAYEQYF,few,TRBV20-1,TRBJ2-7,.
TGCAGTGCAGGTCTGTGGACAGCGACAGGAGATACGCAGTATTTT,CSAGLWTATGDTQYF,.,TRBV20-1,TRBJ2-3,.
TGCGCCAGCAGCCATAGCGGGGGGCCTAACACCGGGGAGCTGTTTTTT,CASSHSGGPNTGELFF,.,TRBV5-1,TRBJ2-2,TRBD2
TGTGCCACCAGCAGCCTACTTATATGGGGTAGCGGGGGGTCGTACAATGAGCAGTTCTTC,CATSSLLIWGSGGSYNEQFF,few,TRBV15,TRBJ2-1,TRBD2
TGTGCCAGCAGCCTACGACAGAAAACCTACGAGCAGTACTTC,CASSLRQKTYEQYF,.,TRBV7-2,TRBJ2-7,.
TGCGCCAGCAGCTCGCGTGGCGACAGAGGATACGAGCAGTACTTC,CASSSRGDRGYEQYF,.,TRBV5-1,TRBJ2-7,.
TGTGTCAGCCTAGCGGTGAAATCCTACGAGCAGTACTTC,CVSLAVKSYEQYF,.,TRBV2,TRBJ2-7,TRBD2
TGTGCCAGCAGCCTCGGACTAGCGGGGGCTTACTACGAGCAGTACTTC,CASSLGLAGAYYEQYF,few,TRBV7-2,TRBJ2-7,TRBD2
TGTGCCAGCAGCCAACACGAAAGCGGGGAGCAGTTCTTC,CASSQHESGEQFF,few,TRBV7-3,TRBJ2-1,.
TGTGCCAGCAGTTTCCGGGACAGGGGCACTGAAGCTTTCTTT,CASSFRDRGTEAFF,many,TRBV5-5,TRBJ1-1,TRBD1
TGTGCCAGCAGCCTCCGGGACCGACCTAACGAGCAGTACTTC,CASSLRDRPNEQYF,few,TRBV2,TRBJ2-7,.
TGCGCCAGCAGCTTGGGTGTGGACTTTTACAATGAGCAGTTCTTC,CASSLGVDFYNEQFF,many,TRBV5-1,TRBJ2-1,.
TGTGCCAGCAGTGGGGACACAGAGACCCAGTACTTC,CASSGDTETQYF,.,TRBV25-1,TRBJ2-5,.
TGCGCCAGCAGCTTCAAGAACCAGGGAGGCACAGATACGCAGTATTTT,CASSFKNQGGTDTQYF,.,TRBV5-1,TRBJ2-3,.
TGTGCCAGCAGTCCAGGACGTCAGCCCCAGCATTTT,CASSPGRQPQHF,many,TRBV12-3/TRBV12-4,TRBJ1-5,.
TGCAGTGCGTCTAGCGGGTGGGGCGGGGAGCTGTTTTTT,CSASSGWGGELFF,.,TRBV20-1,TRBJ2-2,TRBD2
TGCAGTGCAATAGCGGGCACTAGCGGTAGCACAGATACGCAGTATTTT,CSAIAGTSGSTDTQYF,many,TRBV20-1,TRBJ2-3,TRBD2
TGCGCCAGCAGCCAAGATGGCTATCAGACCTTTTTT,CASSQDGYQTFF,.,TRBV4-1,TRBJ2-3,.
TGTGCCACCAGCGACGAGATCACAGATACGCAGTATTTT,CATSDEITDTQYF,.,TRBV24-1,TRBJ2-3,.
TGCGCCAGCAGCATTCGGACTAGCCGAGGGACAGATACGCAGTATTTT,CASSIRTSRGTDTQYF,many,TRBV5-1,TRBJ2-3,TRBD2
TGTGCCAGCAGGGGACAGGAGAACACTGAAGCTTTCTTT,CASRGQENTEAFF,few,TRBV6-1,TRBJ1-1,TRBD1
TGTGCCAGCAGTTTCGGAGGGGCTAGTAATTCACCCCTCCACTTT,CASSFGGASNSPLHF,few,TRBV12-3/TRBV12-4,TRBJ1-6,.
TGCAGCGTGGTGCTCCGGGACCCTAACAATGAGCAGTTCTTC,CSVVLRDPNNEQFF,many,TRBV29-1,TRBJ2-1,.
TGTGCCAGCACCTTGGGGCAGGGGGCGGTCGAGCAGTACTTC,CASTLGQGAVEQYF,many,TRBV12-3/TRBV12-4,TRBJ2-7,TRBD1
TGCAGTGCACCTACTGGGACTAGCGGGAAAGCCGGAGAGACCCAGTACTTC,CSAPTGTSGKAGETQYF,.,TRBV20-1,TRBJ2-5,TRBD2
TGTGCCAGCAGCCCTGGACTAGCGGACAACAATGAGCAGTTCTTC,CASSPGLADNNEQFF,few,TRBV7-2,TRBJ2-1,TRBD2